This TCR beta chain was identified during a study of T cell changes during pregnancy in multiple sclerosis. Sequenced by immunoSEQ multiplex PCR; TCRdb stores in-frame clones only, minus some. The sample consists of 70,000 or so clones, 80% to 95% of them appearing once. Germline V lookup: CDR1 SGHNT, CDR2 YYREEE (reference sequence). There are 17 residues in the CDR3. Germline trimming cut 5 bases from V and 3 bases from J; bases unmatched to any gene: 8. The rearrangement joins TRBV5-4 to TRBJ2-1, with TRBD2 matching 13 bases. This specimen was CD4+ T cells from peripheral blood mononuclear cells, taken after pregnancy. The clonotype originates from a female donor with multiple sclerosis, enrolled in a pregnancy study. CDR3 amino acids: CASSPGLAGAIYNEQFF. The CDR3 nucleotides are TGTGCCAGCAGTCCCGGACTAGCGGGGGCGATCTACAATGAGCAGTTCTTC. The full variable domain, completed using reference TRBV5-4 and TRBJ2-1, is ETGVTQSPTHLIKTRGQQVTLRCSSQSGHNTVSWYQQALGQGPQFIFQYYREEENGRGNFPPRFSGLQFPNYSSELNVNALELDDSALYLCASSPGLAGAIYNEQFFGPGTRLTVL.